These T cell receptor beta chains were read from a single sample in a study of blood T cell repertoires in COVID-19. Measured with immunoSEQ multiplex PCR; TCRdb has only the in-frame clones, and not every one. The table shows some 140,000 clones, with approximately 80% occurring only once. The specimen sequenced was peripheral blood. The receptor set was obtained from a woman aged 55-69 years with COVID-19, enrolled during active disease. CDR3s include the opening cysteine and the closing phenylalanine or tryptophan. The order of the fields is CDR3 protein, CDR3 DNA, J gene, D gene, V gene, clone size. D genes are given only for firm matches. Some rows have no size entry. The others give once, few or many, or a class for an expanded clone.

CASSMGLSEQYF,TGTGCCAGTAGTATGGGGCTGAGCGAGCAGTACTTC,TRBJ2-7,.,TRBV19,many
CASTRERSNQPQHF,TGTGCCAGTACCCGGGAACGGAGCAATCAGCCCCAGCATTTT,TRBJ1-5,.,TRBV19,few
CASSLGLGEAYGYTF,TGTGCCAGCAGCTTAGGGTTGGGAGAGGCCTATGGCTACACCTTC,TRBJ1-2,.,TRBV7-9,.
CASTGVSTQETQYF,TGTGCCAGCACGGGAGTATCTACACAAGAGACCCAGTACTTC,TRBJ2-5,.,TRBV2,.
CASSLPLEAFSTDTQYF,TGTGCCAGCAGCCTCCCTCTTGAGGCGTTTAGCACAGATACGCAGTATTTT,TRBJ2-3,.,TRBV7-9,.
CASSQSPGGGYGYTF,TGTGCCAGCTCACAATCGCCCGGGGGAGGATATGGCTACACCTTC,TRBJ1-2,.,TRBV18,.
CASSQVWGGSYNSPLHF,TGTGCCAGCAGCCAAGTCTGGGGGGGCTCCTATAATTCACCCCTCCACTTT,TRBJ1-6,.,TRBV3-1/TRBV3-2,.
CASITGLSGNTIYF,TGTGCCAGTATCACTGGTCTCTCTGGAAACACCATATATTTT,TRBJ1-3,.,TRBV6-5,.
CASGLRDRGLEQFF,TGTGCCAGCGGTTTAAGGGACAGGGGTCTGGAGCAGTTCTTC,TRBJ2-1,TRBD1,TRBV27,.
CASSRLAGRQGDTQYF,TGCGCCAGCAGCCGACTAGCGGGCAGGCAAGGAGATACGCAGTATTTT,TRBJ2-3,TRBD2,TRBV5-1,.
CASARLGTQYF,TGTGCCAGCGCTAGACTGGGGACCCAGTACTTC,TRBJ2-5,.,TRBV12-3/TRBV12-4,few
CASSPTGTGGLNEQFF,TGTGCCAGCAGCCCTACCGGGACAGGGGGCTTGAATGAGCAGTTCTTC,TRBJ2-1,TRBD1,TRBV11-2,once
CASSQDGQGPQAFF,TGTGCCAGCAGCCAAGATGGACAGGGCCCGCAAGCTTTCTTT,TRBJ1-1,TRBD1,TRBV3-1/TRBV3-2,.
CASCIRQNTEAFF,TGTGCCAGCTGTATACGACAGAACACTGAAGCTTTCTTT,TRBJ1-1,.,TRBV6-5,.
CASSFSGTSTDTQYF,TGTGCCAGCAGCTTTAGCGGGACTAGCACAGATACGCAGTATTTT,TRBJ2-3,TRBD2,TRBV7-3,.
CSVETGWYTEAFF,TGCAGCGTTGAGACAGGGTGGTACACTGAAGCTTTCTTT,TRBJ1-1,TRBD1,TRBV29-1,.
CASSLAATGPNYGYTF,TGCGCCAGCAGCTTGGCGGCGACAGGGCCCAACTATGGCTACACCTTC,TRBJ1-2,TRBD1,TRBV5-1,.
CASSGFGANVLTF,TGTGCCAGTAGTGGCTTTGGGGCCAACGTCCTGACTTTC,TRBJ2-6,.,TRBV19,.
CASSLGQGTSKPQHF,TGTGCCAGCAGCTTGGGACAGGGAACAAGTAAGCCCCAGCATTTT,TRBJ1-5,TRBD1,TRBV7-2,.
CASSLESNYGYTF,TGTGCCAGCAGCTTAGAGAGCAATTATGGCTACACCTTC,TRBJ1-2,.,TRBV7-2,few
CASSDRSHEQFF,TGTGCCAGCAGTGACAGGTCCCATGAGCAGTTCTTC,TRBJ2-1,.,TRBV2,.
CASTYRSKAFF,TGTGCCAGCACATACAGAAGTAAAGCTTTCTTT,TRBJ1-1,.,TRBV2,.
CSVLQGAAGNTIYF,TGCAGCGTCCTACAGGGGGCCGCTGGAAACACCATATATTTT,TRBJ1-3,TRBD1,TRBV29-1,.
CASSLGLAGVDTQYF,TGCGCCAGCAGCTTGGGACTAGCGGGAGTAGATACGCAGTATTTT,TRBJ2-3,TRBD2,TRBV5-1,.
CASSRRSGAGEKLFF,TGTGCCAGCAGCCGCAGGTCAGGGGCCGGGGAAAAACTGTTTTTT,TRBJ1-4,.,TRBV7-6,once
CASSLLLSGEQYF,TGTGCCAGCAGTTTATTGTTGAGCGGGGAGCAGTACTTC,TRBJ2-7,.,TRBV27,.
CASSSPPYYEQYF,TGTGCCAGCAGCTCCCCCCCCTATTACGAGCAGTACTTC,TRBJ2-7,.,TRBV11-2,.
CASSRGSSLYEQYF,TGTGCCAGCAGTCGGGGGAGTTCTCTCTACGAGCAGTACTTC,TRBJ2-7,.,TRBV25-1,.
CASSRWDSTYEQYF,TGTGCCAGCAGCCGTTGGGACAGCACCTACGAGCAGTACTTC,TRBJ2-7,TRBD1,TRBV11-2,.
CAWRPGGGSGNTIYF,TGTGCCTGGAGACCAGGCGGGGGATCTGGAAACACCATATATTTT,TRBJ1-3,.,TRBV30,.
CASSQRAGGETQYF,TGTGCCAGCAGCCAACGGGCCGGGGGGGAGACCCAGTACTTC,TRBJ2-5,TRBD2,TRBV3-1/TRBV3-2,.
CASSSAGVVETQYF,TGCGCCAGCAGCTCAGCGGGAGTAGTTGAGACCCAGTACTTC,TRBJ2-5,TRBD2,TRBV5-1,once
CASSSGIAGEDEQFF,TGTGCCAGTAGTTCCGGGATAGCGGGGGAAGATGAGCAGTTCTTC,TRBJ2-1,TRBD2,TRBV19,.
CASSLRAGANAGYTF,TGTGCCAGCAGCTTAAGAGCAGGGGCCAATGCTGGCTACACCTTC,TRBJ1-2,.,TRBV7-2,.
CASSYGRNYGYTF,TGTGCCAGCAGTTATGGCCGCAACTATGGCTACACCTTC,TRBJ1-2,.,TRBV6-1,.
CASKRNGFTEAFF,TGTGCCAGTAAAAGGAACGGGTTCACTGAAGCTTTCTTT,TRBJ1-1,.,TRBV19,once
CASSQDRGGIYGYTF,TGTGCCAGCAGCCAAGATAGGGGGGGAATCTATGGCTACACCTTC,TRBJ1-2,.,TRBV14,.
CASKIGAGGTDTQYF,TGCGCCAGCAAGATCGGAGCGGGAGGGACAGATACGCAGTATTTT,TRBJ2-3,TRBD2,TRBV10-2,.
CASSYDRGDTEAFF,TGTGCCAGCAGTTACGACAGGGGAGACACTGAAGCTTTCTTT,TRBJ1-1,TRBD1,TRBV6-5,few
CSVKTAYNEQFF,TGCAGCGTAAAAACAGCCTACAATGAGCAGTTCTTC,TRBJ2-1,.,TRBV29-1,.
CASSPGGQEQYF,TGTGCCAGCTCACCGGGTGGGCAGGAGCAGTACTTC,TRBJ2-7,.,TRBV18,.
CASSLGGQGASYGYTF,TGTGCCAGCAGTTTGGGGGGACAGGGGGCTTCGTATGGCTACACCTTC,TRBJ1-2,TRBD1,TRBV28,.
CASSGGRTLTEAFF,TGTGCCAGCAGCGGCGGGCGGACCCTCACTGAAGCTTTCTTT,TRBJ1-1,.,TRBV3-1/TRBV3-2,few
CASRVSGYNEQFF,TGTGCCAGCAGGGTTAGCGGCTACAATGAGCAGTTCTTC,TRBJ2-1,.,TRBV6-6,.
CASSPKQGNTEAFF,TGTGCCAGCTCACCAAAGCAGGGGAACACTGAAGCTTTCTTT,TRBJ1-1,.,TRBV18,.
CASSSGGPRDGELFF,TGTGCCAGCAGTTCCGGGGGACCCCGTGATGGGGAGCTGTTTTTT,TRBJ2-2,.,TRBV28,.
CASTEQGNQPQHF,TGTGCCAGTACTGAACAAGGCAATCAGCCCCAGCATTTT,TRBJ1-5,.,TRBV19,.
CASSEGRKSRDTEAFF,TGTGCCAGCAGTGAAGGGAGGAAATCGAGGGACACTGAAGCTTTCTTT,TRBJ1-1,.,TRBV2,.
CASSEQKNPGTSGGYTF,TGTGCCAGCAGTGAACAGAAAAACCCAGGGACTAGCGGTGGCTACACCTTC,TRBJ1-2,.,TRBV6-1,.
CASSMGQGLETQYF,TGTGCCAGCAGTATGGGACAGGGGCTAGAGACCCAGTACTTC,TRBJ2-5,TRBD1,TRBV4-2,.